This TCR beta chain derives from a study of shared clonotypes between healthy human individuals (dated by TCRdb to 2020 to 2021). Study-wide context: A few men and two women, aged 18 to 49 years, made up the cohort. Different laboratories and diverse techniques were used to prepare libraries and sequence TCR repertoires, to increase sequencing depth and limit assay-specific biases. To estimate repertoire size and how much clonotypes are shared between individuals, the study performed deep sequencing of blood TCR repertoires from a handful of healthy adults. Leukapheresis yielded between about 0.94 and 9 billion PBMCs per donor. For each donor, CD4 naive and CD4 memory were each run on three plates, CD8 naive on two plates, and CD8 memory on one plate. Results the study describes overall, beyond this receptor: Sharing across four donors was observed for around 4.8% of naive CD4, 3% to 3.5% of naive CD8, 2% to 2.5% of memory CD4, and over 0.3% of memory CD8 clonotypes. Estimated clonotype richness was generally larger for naive than for memory subsets. Compared with non-shared clonotypes, clonotypes shared by all four sorted-subset donors had higher generation probabilities. Pairwise subsampling indicated that sequencing depth was expected to affect the degree of clonotype sharing among donors. Even with the large sequencing depth, rarefaction of the sorted-subset datasets indicated that sequencing was incomplete. Sampling was restricted to blood, and TCR repertoires in tissues likely differ from the TCR repertoires found in blood. The small number of donors limited the genetic and exposure-history diversity represented.

This clone was observed once. Its antigen has not been determined. It has no much larger one-base neighbor in the sample; base qualities were not kept. CD8 naive samples were CD45RO-negative cells positively selected for CCR7, giving a CD45RA+CCR7+ population that excluded TemRA cells. Healthy HIV-negative adults with no recently reported acute infections or vaccinations were included as donors. All donors were Caucasian adults living in Nashville, Tennessee, USA. Blood was obtained by leukapheresis, after which PBMCs were separated by Ficoll-Histopaque density gradient centrifugation and cryopreserved in liquid nitrogen vapor phase. Purity and quantity of every magnetically sorted T cell population were checked by analytical flow cytometry. Genomic DNA was isolated from every sorted fraction and measured by UV absorbance on a Nanodrop 2000c. Using the deep immunoSEQ assay, multiplex PCR amplified TCR CDR3 regions from genomic DNA. For each cell subset, the extracted genomic DNA was distributed evenly across all wells of several immunoSEQ 96-well plates, and each plate served as one replicate. For sorted subsets, 200 ng of genomic DNA, equivalent to around 30,000 T cell genomes, went into each replicate PCR. Purified libraries were measured with a Qubit 3.0 fluorometer, size-checked on a Bioanalyzer 2100, and measured again with the KAPA Library Quantification kit. A separate single-read 150-cycle Illumina NextSeq 550 flow cell was used to sequence each immunoSEQ 96-well plate. From the authors' description of their analysis: Because only junctional sequences without quality scores were contained in the immunoSEQ output, filtering matching that applied to full-length reads could not be performed. Sequences were annotated with PyIR, a Python wrapper for IgBLAST v1.9, and V/J genes and CDR3 were assigned using IMGT germline references. Reads with weak V/J assignments (E-value above 1e-6), missing CDR3, stop codons, out-of-frame junctions, or ambiguous translated residues were removed. A V3J clonotype was defined by an identical inferred V gene, J gene, and CDR3 amino acid sequence. Percentage overlap between repertoires was computed as shared unique clonotypes divided by the size of the smaller repertoire. RTK rarefaction, the Chao1 estimator, and Recon v2.1 estimates of unobserved clonotypes were used to assess repertoire richness. Generation probabilities were computed with OLGA for all TCRbeta clonotypes obtained by the gDNA method from several donors. TCRdb provides this immuneACCESS table in a form limited to in-frame rearrangements. Some clones are lacking; in checked studies, under half of them reflect an unresolved V gene, and why the rest are absent is not known. V, J and clone size are those of that table, while D and trimming were read from the DNA. The sample contains roughly 2,000,000 clones, about 95% of them found a single time. Around 1.2% of the sample is in the top ten clones.

Inclusive of the bounding cysteine and phenylalanine, the CDR3 is 16 residues long. Only the CDR3 DNA is retained, 48 bases long and in frame from the first base. From the germline V gene, CDR1 is LGHNT and CDR2 is FRNRAP. V and J are truncated by 5 bases and 4 bases respectively, leaving an intervening sequence of 18 bases. The source of this sequence is a man between 18 and 35 years old in good health. This chain joins TRBV12-5 to TRBJ2-1, with the D call perhaps TRBD1 or TRBD2, each one matching 5 bases. The material sequenced was naive CD8+ T cells sorted from blood. This sample's cell subset or site label indicates: CD45RA+CCR7+. The DNA sequence reads TGTGCTAGTGGTCCGATGGGGGACGCTGTTTACAATGAGCAGTTCTTC. Its translation reads: CASGPMGDAVYNEQFF.